The 19 T cell receptor beta chains below all came from one sample that was sequenced in a study of a mutant IDH1 vaccine in newly diagnosed glioma. For these receptors, no antigen is known. Indicated time point: week 5, during vaccination. Each dose of the vaccine consisted of 300 ug of mutant IDH1 20-mer peptide, with topical imiquimod. Measured with immunoSEQ multiplex PCR; TCRdb has only the in-frame clones, and not every one. Here the sample spans 30,000 to 35,000 clones, about 56% being singletons. The sample in question was PBMCs, obtained from a glioma patient whose treatment included an IDH1 peptide vaccine. The receptors derive from a woman between 18 and 29 years old with glioma.

A few counts support this clone. V and J are TRBV4-3 and TRBJ2-5; D gene unclear. The CDR3 extends over 15 amino acids. Germline CDR1 and CDR2: LGHNA and YSLEER. The V gene lost 0 bases and the J gene lost 7 bases, with 15 bases spanning the gap. CDR3 nucleotides: TGCGCCAGCAGCCAAGATCGCAGCTTTGTACGGACCCAGTACTTC. Translation: CASSQDRSFVRTQYF.

This chain connects TRBV23-1 to TRBJ1-5; 8 bases are shared with TRBD1. TRBV23-1 carries the ORF label, with uncertain function. J was trimmed by 6 bases and V by 4 bases; bases with no gene match: 2. This CDR3 comprises 13 residues. CDR3 loop: CASSPTGGQPQHF. CDR3 DNA sequence: TGCGCCAGCAGTCCCACAGGGGGTCAGCCCCAGCATTTT.

The genes are TRBV6-1 and TRBJ2-2; D tentatively fits TRBD1 or TRBD2 (5 bases each). V dropped 2 bases and J dropped 6 bases, with 16 bases sitting between them. CDR1 and CDR2 from the germline V gene are MNHNS and SASEGT. The CDR3 length is 16 residues. For the CDR3, the DNA is TGTGCCAGCAGTGAATGGGGGACGCCTCTGGCCGGGGAGCTGTTTTTT. Its translation is CASSEWGTPLAGELFF.

Only a few counts were recorded for this clone. This chain links TRBV9 with TRBJ2-1, with 8 bases identical to TRBD2. V shed 2 bases and J 5 bases; nucleotides not matched to a gene: 3. The CDR3 extends over 14 amino acids. CDR1 and CDR2 (germline): SGDLS, YYNGEE. The CDR3 protein is CASSVSAGDNEQFF. The CDR3 region has the DNA TGTGCCAGCAGCGTGTCAGCGGGGGACAATGAGCAGTTCTTC. The entire variable domain, with the rest obtained from reference TRBV9 and TRBJ2-1, is as follows: DSGVTQTPKHLITATGQRVTLRCSPRSGDLSVYWYQQSLDQGLQFLIQYYNGEERAKGNILERFSAQQFPDLHSELNLSSLELGDSALYFCASSVSAGDNEQFFGPGTRLTVL.

The rearrangement uses TRBV5-1 and TRBJ2-5, with D hard to call. The assigned J gene may be wrong: the sequence end matches TRBJ2-7 better. The germline V gene has CDR1 SGHRS and CDR2 YFSETQ. The CDR3 spans 15 residues. DNA for the CDR3: TGCGCCAGCAGCCAAGGACGGCAACCGTCCTACGAGCAGTACTTC. Its translation: CASSQGRQPSYEQYF.

The chain links TRBV18 to TRBJ1-3; D may be TRBD1 (5 bases). Germline lookup yields CDR1 KGHSH and CDR2 LQKENI. CDR3 length: 14 residues. V lost 5 bases to trimming and J lost 1 base, with 9 bases between them. CDR3 nucleotides: TGTGCCAGCTCAACAGGTTTGTCTGGAAACACCATATATTTT. This encodes CASSTGLSGNTIYF.

This chain uses TRBV5-1 with TRBJ1-4, with D possibly TRBD1 on 5 matching bases. This CDR3 is built from 15 residues. Germline assignment: CDR1 SGHRS and CDR2 YFSETQ. Trimming removed 4 bases from V and 6 bases from J, with 16 bases in between. CDR3 amino acids: CASSPSSGVDEKLFF. Here the CDR3 DNA reads TGCGCCAGCAGCCCGTCGTCGGGGGTGGATGAAAAACTGTTTTTT.

V usage is TRBV2 and J usage is TRBJ2-7; D is unclear. This CDR3 spans 11 amino acids. CDR1 SNHLY and CDR2 FYNNEI come from the germline V gene. The V end lost 7 bases, the J end lost 3 bases, and 7 bases lay between the germline ends. As DNA, the CDR3 is TGTGCCAGCACGACTGGCTACGAGCAGTACTTC. It yields the protein CASTTGYEQYF.

The chain carries TRBV5-4 and TRBJ2-2, with 10 positions matching TRBD1. The V gene's germline CDR1 is SGHNT and CDR2 YYREEE (reference sequence). This CDR3 is 15 amino acids long. V lost 3 bases and J lost 6; bases outside the gene matches: 5. The CDR3: CASSSGDRGSGELFF. DNA of the CDR3: TGTGCCAGCAGCTCGGGGGACAGGGGCTCCGGGGAGCTGTTTTTT.

The chain couples TRBV18 to TRBJ2-4; 7 bases align to TRBD1. Germline-derived CDR1 and CDR2 are KGHSH and LQKENI. After removal of 8 bases from V and 3 bases from J, the junction contained 10 bases not matched to a gene. The CDR3 is 15 amino acids. The CDR3 loop is CASHSPRDSKNIQYF. The CDR3 DNA is TGTGCCAGCCACTCCCCCCGGGACAGCAAAAACATTCAGTACTTC.

The chain recombines TRBV5-1 with TRBJ2-5; 7 positions agree with TRBD1. The CDR3 length is 16 residues. Trimming took 1 base from V and 2 from J; bases not matched to a gene: 8. CDR1 is SGHRS and CDR2 is YFSETQ in the germline V gene. CDR3 protein: CASSLLGQRLQETQYF. CDR3 nucleotides: TGCGCCAGCAGCTTGTTGGGACAGAGACTTCAAGAGACCCAGTACTTC.

The chain couples TRBV5-1 to TRBJ2-7; 9 nucleotides agree with TRBD2. J gave up 4 bases and V 1 base, and 3 bases lay outside the gene matches. The CDR3 contains 14 residues. CDR1 and CDR2 (germline): SGHRS, YFSETQ. CDR3 amino acids: CASSLRAGGYEQYF. The DNA of the CDR3 is TGCGCCAGCAGCTTGAGAGCGGGAGGATACGAGCAGTACTTC.

This chain joins TRBV7-6 and TRBJ2-3; the match to TRBD1 covers 8 bases. The CDR3 is 18 residues long. Germline CDR1 reads SGHVS; CDR2 reads FNYEAQ. With V trimmed by 1 base and J by 3 bases, 12 bases remained unmatched. CDR3 DNA sequence: TGTGCCAGCAGCTTAGGCTCCTTTTGGCAGGGGGCAACAGATACGCAGTATTTT. This encodes CASSLGSFWQGATDTQYF.

This chain uses TRBV4-3 with TRBJ2-1; TRBD2 matches 7 bases. The CDR3 spans 16 residues. Germline V lookup: CDR1 LGHNA, CDR2 YSLEER. After removal of 3 bases from V and 8 bases from J, the junction contained 13 bases not matched to a gene. The CDR3 loop reads CASSQTLGGSFYEQFF. The CDR3 DNA sequence: TGCGCCAGCAGCCAGACGTTGGGCGGGAGCTTTTATGAGCAGTTCTTC.

This clone turned up a few times. This chain connects TRBV2 to TRBJ1-4; D unresolved. The CDR3 is 11 residues long. Germline CDR1 reads SNHLY; CDR2 reads FYNNEI. Trimming stripped 4 bases from V and 13 bases from J, with 10 bases between. The CDR3 nucleotides are TGTGCCAGCAGTGCCGAGGTCGGACTGTTTTTT. This encodes CASSAEVGLFF.

This clone was observed a handful of times. The CDR3 DNA sequence: TGTGCCAGTAGTATAGGGGCACACGGGAGCAATCAGCCCCAGCATTTT. Translated: CASSIGAHGSNQPQHF. The chain is built from TRBV19 and TRBJ1-5; D gene ambiguous. The CDR3 has 16 amino acids. Trimming cost V 1 base and J 1 base, with 11 bases left between them. Germline assignment: CDR1 LNHDA and CDR2 SQIVND (reference sequence).

V is TRBV27 and J is TRBJ2-1; D assignment may be TRBD1 or TRBD2 (6 bases each). Germline V gene lookup returns CDR1 MNHEY and CDR2 SMNVEV (reference sequence). The CDR3 runs 15 residues. V was trimmed by 4 bases and J by 12 bases, leaving 22 bases between them. The CDR3 region is CASSSLGGSSGGQFF. Here the CDR3 DNA reads TGTGCCAGCAGTTCCCTAGGGGGTAGTAGCGGCGGGCAGTTCTTC.

The chain joins TRBV6-5 to TRBJ1-1; D remains ambiguous. The CDR3 has 15 residues. Germline V gene lookup returns CDR1 MNHEY and CDR2 SVGAGI. The V end was cut by 3 bases, the J end by 1 base, with 12 bases between. Written as DNA, the CDR3 is TGTGCCAGCAGTTATATGCTAGGAAAGAACACTGAAGCTTTCTTT. Translated, it gives CASSYMLGKNTEAFF.

CDR3 loop: CASSSGQGLNQPQHF. CDR3 in DNA: TGTGCCAGCAGCTCTGGACAGGGCCTCAATCAGCCCCAGCATTTT. This sequence joins TRBV7-6 and TRBJ1-5, with 8 bases that match TRBD1. From germline, CDR1 is SGHVS and CDR2 FNYEAQ. The CDR3 is 15 amino acids. V shed 4 bases and J 3 bases; nucleotides not matched to a gene: 5.